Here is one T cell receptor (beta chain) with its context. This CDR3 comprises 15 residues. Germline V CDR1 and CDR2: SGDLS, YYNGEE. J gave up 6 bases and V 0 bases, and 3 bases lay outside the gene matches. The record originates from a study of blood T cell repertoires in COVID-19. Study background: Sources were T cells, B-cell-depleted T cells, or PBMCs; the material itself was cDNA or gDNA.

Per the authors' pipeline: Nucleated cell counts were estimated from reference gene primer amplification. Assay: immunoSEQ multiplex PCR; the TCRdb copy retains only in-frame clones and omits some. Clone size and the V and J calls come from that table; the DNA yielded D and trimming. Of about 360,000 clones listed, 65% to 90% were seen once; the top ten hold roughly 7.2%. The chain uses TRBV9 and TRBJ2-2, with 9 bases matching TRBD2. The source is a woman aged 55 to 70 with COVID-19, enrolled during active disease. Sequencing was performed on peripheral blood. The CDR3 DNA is TGTGCCAGCAGCGTAGTCGCGGGGGGGCCCGGGGAGCTGTTTTTT. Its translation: CASSVVAGGPGELFF.